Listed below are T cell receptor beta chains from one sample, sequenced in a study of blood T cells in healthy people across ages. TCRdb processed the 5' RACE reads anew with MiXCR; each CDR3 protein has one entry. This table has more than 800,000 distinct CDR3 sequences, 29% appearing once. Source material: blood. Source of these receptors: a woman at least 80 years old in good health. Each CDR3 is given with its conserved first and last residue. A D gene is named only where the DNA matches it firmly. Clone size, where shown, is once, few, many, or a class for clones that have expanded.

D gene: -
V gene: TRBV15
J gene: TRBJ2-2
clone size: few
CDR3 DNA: TGTGCCACCAGCAGGGGCCTGGGTACGAACACCGGGGAGCTGTTTTTT
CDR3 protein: CATSRGLGTNTGELFF

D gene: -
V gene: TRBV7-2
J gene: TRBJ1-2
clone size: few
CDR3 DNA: TGTGCCAGCAGCTTAGCGTGGGAAAACAGGCGCGGAGGAGGCTACACCTTC
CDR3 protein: CASSLAWENRRGGGYTF

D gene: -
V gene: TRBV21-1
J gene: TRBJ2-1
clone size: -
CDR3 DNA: TGTGCCAGCAGCAAAGGGTACTCGGTGCGACTAGCGGGGGGTGAGCAGTTCTTC
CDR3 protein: CASSKGYSVRLAGGEQFF

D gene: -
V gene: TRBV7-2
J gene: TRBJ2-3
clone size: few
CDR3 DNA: TGTGCCAGCAGCTTAAGATTAGGGGGGGTAAGCACAGATACGCAGTATTTT
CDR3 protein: CASSLRLGGVSTDTQYF

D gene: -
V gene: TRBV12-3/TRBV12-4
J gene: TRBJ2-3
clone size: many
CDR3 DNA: TGTGCCAGCAGCCCCTTCGACACCCTGAGCACAGATACGCAGTATTTT
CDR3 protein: CASSPFDTLSTDTQYF

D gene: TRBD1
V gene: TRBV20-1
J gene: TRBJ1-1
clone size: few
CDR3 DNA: TGCAGTGCTAGGAGTCCGACAGGGATGGCTGAAGCTTTCTTT
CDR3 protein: CSARSPTGMAEAFF

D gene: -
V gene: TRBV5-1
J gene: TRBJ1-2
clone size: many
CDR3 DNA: TGCGCCAGCAGCTTAGGCGCCGACCGTTATGGCTACACCTTC
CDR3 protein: CASSLGADRYGYTF

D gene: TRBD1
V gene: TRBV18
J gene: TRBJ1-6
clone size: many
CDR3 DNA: TGTGCCAGCTCACCCGGGACAGGGCATAATTCACCCCTCCACTTT
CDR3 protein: CASSPGTGHNSPLHF

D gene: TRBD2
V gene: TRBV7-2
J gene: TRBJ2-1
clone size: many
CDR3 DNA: TGTGCCAGCAGCTTAGGGACTAGCGACTACAATGAGCAGTTCTTC
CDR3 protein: CASSLGTSDYNEQFF

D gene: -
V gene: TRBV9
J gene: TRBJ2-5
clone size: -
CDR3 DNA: TGTGCCAGCATCCCAAGCGCTGCCAACGACTACCACCAAGAGACCCAGTACTTC
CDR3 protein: CASIPSAANDYHQETQYF

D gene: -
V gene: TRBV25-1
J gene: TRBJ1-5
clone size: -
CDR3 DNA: TGTGCCAGCAGTGAATGGGACGAGACACAGCCCCAGCATTTT
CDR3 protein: CASSEWDETQPQHF

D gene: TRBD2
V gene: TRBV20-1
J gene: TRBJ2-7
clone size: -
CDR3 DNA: TGCAGTGCTAGAATCCCCGTGCCGGGGGGGAACTACAATGAGCAGTACTTC
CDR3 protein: CSARIPVPGGNYNEQYF

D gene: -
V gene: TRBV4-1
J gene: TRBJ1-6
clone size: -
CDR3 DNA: TGCGCCAGCAGCCAAGTCGGAGGGAAAAATTCACCCCTCCACTTT
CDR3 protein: CASSQVGGKNSPLHF

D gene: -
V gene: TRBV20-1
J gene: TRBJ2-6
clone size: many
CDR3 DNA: TGCAGTGCTAGAGACTTCGGCCGGGGAGAGGCTGGGGCCAACGTCCTGACTTTC
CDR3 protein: CSARDFGRGEAGANVLTF

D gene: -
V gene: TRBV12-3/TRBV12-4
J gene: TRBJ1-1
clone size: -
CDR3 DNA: TGTGCTAGCACCGCTGACAACCTCCCCACTGAAGCTTTCTTT
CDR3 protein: CASTADNLPTEAFF

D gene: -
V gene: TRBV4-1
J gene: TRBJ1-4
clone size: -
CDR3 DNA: TGCGCCAGCAGCCAGGCAGGAACCCGATCCGAAAAACTGTTTTTT
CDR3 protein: CASSQAGTRSEKLFF

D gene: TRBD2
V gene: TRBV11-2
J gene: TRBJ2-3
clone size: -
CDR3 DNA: TGTGCCAGCAGCTCCTATAGCGGGCTCACAGATACGCAGTATTTT
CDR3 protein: CASSSYSGLTDTQYF

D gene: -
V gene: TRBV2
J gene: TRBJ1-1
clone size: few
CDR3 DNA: TGTGCCAGCAGGGGGGAGGTGAACACTGAAGCTTTCTTT
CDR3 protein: CASRGEVNTEAFF

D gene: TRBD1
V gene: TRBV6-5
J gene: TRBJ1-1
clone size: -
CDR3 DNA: TGTGCCAGCAGGAAGACAGGGGCCACTGAAGCTTTCTTT
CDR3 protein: CASRKTGATEAFF